This TCR beta chain was recovered during a study of T cell repertoires in cytomegalovirus infection. Study-wide findings and caveats: CMV-specific TCR beta clonotypes restricted by HLA-C dominated the ex vivo response.

Ten or more counts support this clonotype. Its antigen is undetermined. MiXCR, run by TCRdb on the reads, gives a single entry per CDR3 protein. Here the sample spans about a million distinct CDR3 sequences, roughly 30% being singletons. J gave up 3 bases and V 3 bases, and 5 bases lay outside the gene matches. Germline loops: CDR1 MNHNS, CDR2 SASEGT. CDR3 length: 14 residues. J is TRBJ2-7 and V is TRBV6-1, with TRBD1 identical over 7 bases. The source of this sequence is a human donor in good health (CMV status not recorded). Some clones in this sample may be carry-over from other donors' samples. The specimen was cultured CD8+ T cells from PBMCs, collected from culture after CMV antigen stimulation. This chain's CDR3 is CASSDLGTDYEQYF. CDR3 DNA sequence: TGTGCCAGCAGTGATCTAGGGACAGACTACGAGCAGTACTTC.